The 9 T cell receptor beta chains below all came from one sample that was sequenced in a study of blood T cells in healthy people across ages. With a J-beta primer mix and a sample-barcoded 5' primer, a second PCR ran about 6 to 11 cycles. TCRdb reprocessed the 5' RACE reads via MiXCR and lists one record per CDR3 protein. The sample holds 1.5 million to 2 million distinct CDR3 sequences, about 30% seen once. Sequenced sample: blood. The receptors were sampled from a woman in her 30s in good health.

In regard to this clonotype: This clone may be a read error of a much larger clone one base away. DNA of the CDR3: TGTGCCAGCAGGGTCGTCCTACAGGGCTACGAGCAGTTCTTC. It translates to CASRVVLQGYEQFF. J is TRBJ2-1 and V is TRBV6-5; D is possibly TRBD1 (6 bases). V was trimmed by 6 bases and J by 10 bases, leaving 19 bases between them. Germline V CDR1 and CDR2: MNHEY, SVGAGI. This CDR3 contains 14 residues.

This chain links TRBV6-6 with TRBJ2-5; TRBD1 agrees at 7 bases. With the DNA end fitting TRBJ2-7 better, the J assignment may be wrong. This CDR3 region has 15 residues. CDR1 and CDR2 from the germline V gene are MNHNY and SVGAGI (reference sequence). The chain's CDR3 is CASSYSPGTDYEQYF. The CDR3 region has the DNA TGTGCCAGCAGTTACTCTCCCGGGACAGATTACGAGCAGTACTTC.

Many counts were recorded for this clonotype. The rearrangement joins TRBV28 to TRBJ2-4, with 7 nucleotides matching TRBD1. The V segment lost 3 bases and the J segment 8 bases; nucleotides outside the gene matches: 10. Germline loops: CDR1 MDHEN, CDR2 SYDVKM. This CDR3 contains 15 residues. CDR3 sequence: CASSLRRQGRDIQYF. CDR3 coding DNA: TGTGCCAGCAGTTTGCGTCGACAGGGTAGGGACATTCAGTACTTC.

The V gene is TRBV7-2, the J gene TRBJ2-5; D may correspond to TRBD1 or TRBD2 (5 bases each). Per the germline V gene, CDR1 is SGHTA and CDR2 is FQGNSA. This CDR3 region has 15 residues. V shed 0 bases and J shed 1 base, with 9 bases lying between them. CDR3 sequence: CASSLARGPQETQYF. The CDR3 region has the DNA TGTGCCAGCAGCTTAGCGAGGGGACCCCAAGAGACCCAGTACTTC.

This chain joins TRBV5-1 and TRBJ2-1, with D uncertain. This CDR3 region has 16 residues. In germline, CDR1 is SGHRS, CDR2 YFSETQ. V lost 4 bases and J 0 bases, leaving 14 bases between the germline ends. The CDR3 protein is CASSPRLSSSYNEQFF. CDR3 DNA sequence: TGCGCCAGCAGCCCTCGACTCTCTAGCTCCTACAATGAGCAGTTCTTC.

This clonotype has at least ten counts. This CDR3 reads CASSWSRDSTYEQYF. In DNA form, the CDR3 reads TGCGCCAGCAGCTGGAGCCGGGACAGTACCTACGAGCAGTACTTC. V and J are TRBV5-1 and TRBJ2-7; 7 nucleotides line up with TRBD1. The CDR3 contains 15 residues. J gave up 2 bases and V 3 bases, and 8 bases lay outside the gene matches. CDR1 and CDR2 from the germline V gene are SGHRS and YFSETQ.

Many counts were recorded for this clonotype. The rearrangement links TRBV20-1 to TRBJ2-7; 7 bases match TRBD1. V dropped 4 bases and J dropped 2; count of bases not matched to a gene: 8. The CDR3 has 14 residues. Germline-derived CDR1 and CDR2 are DFQATT and SNEGSKA (reference sequence). The CDR3 nucleotides are TGCAGTGCTACGATGAGGGACAGCACCTACGAGCAGTACTTC. It translates to CSATMRDSTYEQYF.

This clonotype was seen a few times. This rearrangement joins TRBV7-8 to TRBJ2-5; possible D gene TRBD2, 6 bases. The CDR3 loop spans 15 amino acids. The germline gives CDR1 SGHVS, CDR2 FQNEAQ. The V gene lost 0 bases and the J gene lost 4 bases, with 12 bases spanning the gap. This chain's CDR3 is CASSLATGSRETQYF. DNA of the CDR3: TGTGCCAGCAGCTTAGCGACCGGGAGTAGAGAGACCCAGTACTTC.

In its sample, this clonotype was seen a few times. One junction end does not reproduce the germline sequence, and a read error may be involved. The chain combines TRBV5-4 with TRBJ1-2; possibly TRBD1 for D (5 bases). The germline gives CDR1 SGHNT, CDR2 YYREEE (reference sequence). There are 14 residues in the CDR3. CDR3 loop: CASSLSRGSYGHTF. The CDR3 nucleotides read TGTGCCAGCAGCCTGAGTAGGGGCAGCTATGGCCACACCTTC.